This T cell receptor beta chain was profiled in a study of tumor and adjacent non-tumor tissue in lung cancer. RNA was extracted from bulk tissue without any cell sorting. Three rounds of nested PCR, following a modified ARM-PCR protocol, produced the TCRbeta library. TCRdb recomputed calls from the multiplex PCR reads with MiXCR, one row per CDR3 protein. The table has under 150,000 distinct CDR3 sequences, around two thirds seen once. As concerns this clonotype: A much larger clone is a single base away; this may be a read error.

Germline CDR1 is MNHEY and CDR2 is SVGEGT. With 1 base removed from V and 4 bases from J, the gap between germline ends came to 9 bases. CDR3 length: 14 amino acids. The receptor was derived from a man in his sixties with small cell lung cancer. Sequenced material: lung tumor tissue. V usage is TRBV6-2 or TRBV6-3 and J usage is TRBJ2-3; D possibly corresponds to TRBD2 (6 bases). The CDR3 is CASSYWWEADTQYF. CDR3 in DNA: TGTGCCAGCAGTTACTGGTGGGAGGCAGATACGCAGTATTTT.